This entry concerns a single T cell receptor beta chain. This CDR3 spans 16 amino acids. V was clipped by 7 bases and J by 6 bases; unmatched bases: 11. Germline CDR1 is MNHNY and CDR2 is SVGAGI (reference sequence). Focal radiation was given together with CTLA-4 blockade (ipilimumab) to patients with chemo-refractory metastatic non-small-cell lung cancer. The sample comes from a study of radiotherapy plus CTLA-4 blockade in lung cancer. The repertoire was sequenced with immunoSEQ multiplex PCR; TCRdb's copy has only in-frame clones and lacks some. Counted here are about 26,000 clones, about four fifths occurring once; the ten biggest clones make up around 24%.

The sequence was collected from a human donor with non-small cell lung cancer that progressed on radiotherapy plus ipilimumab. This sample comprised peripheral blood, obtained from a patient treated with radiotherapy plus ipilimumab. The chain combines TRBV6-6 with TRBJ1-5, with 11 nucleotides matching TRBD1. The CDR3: CASKGAGTGGGQPQHF. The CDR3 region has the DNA TGTGCCAGCAAGGGGGCCGGGACAGGGGGGGGTCAGCCCCAGCATTTT.